The sequence of this TCR beta chain was determined in a study of blood T cell repertoires in COVID-19. Study as a whole: The samples span acute and convalescent COVID-19 from the United States, Italy and Spain. In each case, the material was cDNA or gDNA derived from T cells, B-cell-depleted T cells, or PBMCs.

Enrolment of Seattle patients took place during active infection, and they were followed longitudinally. Methods used by the authors: From reference gene primer amplification, estimates of nucleated cell counts were derived. The assay was immunoSEQ multiplex PCR, and TCRdb's table has in-frame clones only and misses some. V, J and clone size are those of that table, while D and trimming were read from the DNA. The data contain around 200,000 clones, approximately 81% of them singletons. The sample taken for sequencing was peripheral blood. The source is a person aged 70 to 85 with COVID-19, enrolled during active disease.

The CDR3 nucleotides are TGCGCCAGCAGCCAGAACGTGGGGGACAGGCGCCACTATGGCTACACCTTC. Protein product: CASSQNVGDRRHYGYTF. This chain uses TRBV4-3 with TRBJ1-2; 8 bases are a match to TRBD1. J gave up 3 bases and V 3 bases, and 12 bases lay outside the gene matches. The CDR3 loop spans 17 amino acids. The germline CDR1 and CDR2 sequences are LGHNA and YSLEER.